The subject of this entry is one TCR beta chain. The antigen remains undetermined. Trimming left V 2 bases short and J 0 bases short, with 10 bases between. The CDR3 extends over 16 amino acids. CDR1 is MGHRA, CDR2 YSYEKL, per germline. This sample was included in a study of cytomegalovirus exposure and HLA in healthy donors. Broader study findings: Confirmation in vitro established that three CMV-associated chains were specific for CMV antigens. Later analysis associated a missense DCLRE1C variant with TCR beta V- and J-gene trimming. TCR sequences were mostly rare, though some public TCRs occurred in many donors. Later analysis showed most CMV-associated TCR beta chains appearing HLA-restricted.

Primers included in the PCR were 60 Vbeta and 13 Jbeta primers. Profiled with immunoSEQ multiplex PCR; TCRdb holds only in-frame clones, not every one. The clone table shows 120,000 to 150,000 clones, with the ten largest holding around 1.7%. The V gene is TRBV4-1, the J gene TRBJ1-4; D gene ambiguous. The sequenced sample was PBMCs. This sequence originates from a woman in her forties or fifties in good health and CMV-seronegative. The CDR3 is CASSQSRAATNEKLFF. CDR3 bases: TGCGCCAGCAGCCAAAGCCGAGCTGCAACTAATGAAAAACTGTTTTTT.